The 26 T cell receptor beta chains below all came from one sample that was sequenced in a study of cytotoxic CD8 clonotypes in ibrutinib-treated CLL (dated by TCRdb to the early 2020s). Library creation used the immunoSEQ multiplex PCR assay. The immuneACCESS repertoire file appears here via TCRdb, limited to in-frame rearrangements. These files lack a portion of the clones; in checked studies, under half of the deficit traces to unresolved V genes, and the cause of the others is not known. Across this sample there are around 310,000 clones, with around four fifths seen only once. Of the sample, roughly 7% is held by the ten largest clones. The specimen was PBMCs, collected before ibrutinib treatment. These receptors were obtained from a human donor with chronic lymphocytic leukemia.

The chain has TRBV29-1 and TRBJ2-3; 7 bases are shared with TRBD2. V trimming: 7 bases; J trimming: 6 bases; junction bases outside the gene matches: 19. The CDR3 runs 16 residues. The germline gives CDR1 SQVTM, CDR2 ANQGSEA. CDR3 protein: CSADGFGGSGSDTQYF. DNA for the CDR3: TGCAGCGCTGACGGGTTCGGGGGGTCCGGGTCGGATACGCAGTATTTT.

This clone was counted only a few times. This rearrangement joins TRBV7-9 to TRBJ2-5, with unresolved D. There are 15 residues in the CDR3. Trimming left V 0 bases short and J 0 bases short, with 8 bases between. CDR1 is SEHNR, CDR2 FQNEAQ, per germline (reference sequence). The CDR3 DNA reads TGTGCCAGCAGCTTAGCTCCAATAAACCAAGAGACCCAGTACTTC. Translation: CASSLAPINQETQYF.

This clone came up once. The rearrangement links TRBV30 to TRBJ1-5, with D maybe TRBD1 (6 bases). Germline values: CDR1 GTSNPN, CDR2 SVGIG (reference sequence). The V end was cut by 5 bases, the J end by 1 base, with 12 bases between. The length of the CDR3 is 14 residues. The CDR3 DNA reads TGTGCCTGGGGAAACAGGGCAAGCAATCAGCCCCAGCATTTT. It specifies CAWGNRASNQPQHF.

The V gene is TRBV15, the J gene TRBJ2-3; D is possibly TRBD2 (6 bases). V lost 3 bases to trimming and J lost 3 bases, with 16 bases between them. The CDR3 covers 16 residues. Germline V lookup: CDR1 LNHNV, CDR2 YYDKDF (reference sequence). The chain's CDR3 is CATSSGSGGTTDTQYF. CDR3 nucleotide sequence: TGTGCCACCAGCAGTGGTAGCGGTGGGACGACAGATACGCAGTATTTT.

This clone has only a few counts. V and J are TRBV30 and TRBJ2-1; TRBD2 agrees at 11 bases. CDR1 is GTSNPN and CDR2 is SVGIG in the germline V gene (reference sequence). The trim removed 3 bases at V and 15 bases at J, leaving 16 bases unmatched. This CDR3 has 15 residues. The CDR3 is CAWRRRTSGLTTVFF. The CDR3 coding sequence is TGTGCCTGGAGACGACGGACTAGCGGGCTCACCACGGTGTTCTTC. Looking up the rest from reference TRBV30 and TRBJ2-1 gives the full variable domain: SQTIHQWPATLVQPVGSPLSLECTVEGTSNPNLYWYRQAAGRGLQLLFYSVGIGQISSEVPQNLSASRPQDRQFILSSKKLLLSDSGFYLCAWRRRTSGLTTVFFGPGTRLTVL.

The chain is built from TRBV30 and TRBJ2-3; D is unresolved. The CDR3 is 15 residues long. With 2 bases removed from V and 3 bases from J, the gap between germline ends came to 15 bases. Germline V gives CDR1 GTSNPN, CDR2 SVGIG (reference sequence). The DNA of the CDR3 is TGTGCCTGGAGTCTGTTGATGGCAGTGACAGATACGCAGTATTTT. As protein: CAWSLLMAVTDTQYF. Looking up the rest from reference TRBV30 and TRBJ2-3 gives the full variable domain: SQTIHQWPATLVQPVGSPLSLECTVEGTSNPNLYWYRQAAGRGLQLLFYSVGIGQISSEVPQNLSASRPQDRQFILSSKKLLLSDSGFYLCAWSLLMAVTDTQYFGPGTRLTVL.

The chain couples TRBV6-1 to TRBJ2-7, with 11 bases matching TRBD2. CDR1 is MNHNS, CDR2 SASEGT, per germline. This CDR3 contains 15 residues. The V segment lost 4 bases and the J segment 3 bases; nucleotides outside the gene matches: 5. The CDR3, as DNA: TGTGCCAGCAGTGGACTAGCGGGAAGAGTCTACGAGCAGTACTTC. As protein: CASSGLAGRVYEQYF.

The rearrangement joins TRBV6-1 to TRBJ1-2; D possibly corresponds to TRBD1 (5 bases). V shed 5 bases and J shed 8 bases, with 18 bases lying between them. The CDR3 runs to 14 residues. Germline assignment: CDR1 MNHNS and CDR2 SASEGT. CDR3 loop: CASSQETVLSGYTF. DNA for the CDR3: TGTGCCAGCAGTCAAGAGACAGTCCTTAGCGGCTACACCTTC.

The CDR3 reads CASSSYSSDTQYF. Written as DNA, the CDR3 is TGTGCCAGCAGCTCCTATTCTAGCGATACGCAGTATTTT. The chain couples TRBV7-2 to TRBJ2-3; possibly TRBD2 for D (5 bases). The CDR3 contains 13 residues. Per germline, CDR1 SGHTA and CDR2 FQGNSA. Between the trimmed V and J ends, which lost 4 bases and 6 bases, there was a span of 11 bases.

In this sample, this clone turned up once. In DNA, the CDR3 is TGTGCCAGCAGCCAAGGACTAGCGGCCTACGAGCAGTACTTC. Its translation: CASSQGLAAYEQYF. The genes are TRBV5-4 and TRBJ2-7; TRBD2 matches at 10 bases. Germline values: CDR1 SGHNT, CDR2 YYREEE (reference sequence). Trimming cost V 4 bases and J 2 bases; bases outside gene matches: 3. The CDR3 runs to 14 residues.

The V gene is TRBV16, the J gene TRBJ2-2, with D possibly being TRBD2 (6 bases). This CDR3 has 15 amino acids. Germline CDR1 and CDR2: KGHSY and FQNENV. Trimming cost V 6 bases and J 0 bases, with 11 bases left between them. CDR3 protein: CASSPLAANTGELFF. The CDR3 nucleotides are TGTGCCAGCAGTCCACTAGCAGCGAACACCGGGGAGCTGTTTTTT. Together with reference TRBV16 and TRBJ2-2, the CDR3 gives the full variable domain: GEEVAQTPKHLVRGEGQKAKLYCAPIKGHSYVFWYQQVLKNEFKFLISFQNENVFDETGMPKERFSAKCLPNSPCSLEIQATKLEDSAVYFCASSPLAANTGELFFGEGSRLTVL.

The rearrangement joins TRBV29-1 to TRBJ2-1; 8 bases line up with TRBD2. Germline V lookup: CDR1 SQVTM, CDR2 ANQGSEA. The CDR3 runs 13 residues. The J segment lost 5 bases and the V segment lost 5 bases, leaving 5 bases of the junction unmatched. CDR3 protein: CSVPGTSNNEQFF. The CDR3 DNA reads TGCAGCGTTCCCGGGACTAGTAACAATGAGCAGTTCTTC.

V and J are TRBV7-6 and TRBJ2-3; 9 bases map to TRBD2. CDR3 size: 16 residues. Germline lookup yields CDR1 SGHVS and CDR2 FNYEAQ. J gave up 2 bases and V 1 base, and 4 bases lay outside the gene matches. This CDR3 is CASSLELAGYTDTQYF. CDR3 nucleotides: TGTGCCAGCAGCTTAGAACTAGCGGGCTACACAGATACGCAGTATTTT.

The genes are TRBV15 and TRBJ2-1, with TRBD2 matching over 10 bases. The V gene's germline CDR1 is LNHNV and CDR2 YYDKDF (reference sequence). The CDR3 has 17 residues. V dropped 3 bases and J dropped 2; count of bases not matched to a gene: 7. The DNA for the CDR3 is TGTGCCACCAGCAGGGGCCGCACTAGCGGGACCTACAATGAGCAGTTCTTC. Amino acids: CATSRGRTSGTYNEQFF.

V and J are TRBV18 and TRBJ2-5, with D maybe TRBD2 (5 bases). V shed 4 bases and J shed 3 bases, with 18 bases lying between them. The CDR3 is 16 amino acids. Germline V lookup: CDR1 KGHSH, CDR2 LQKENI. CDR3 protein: CASSLYEGVSEETQYF. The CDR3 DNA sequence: TGTGCCAGCTCACTTTATGAGGGCGTAAGTGAAGAGACCCAGTACTTC.

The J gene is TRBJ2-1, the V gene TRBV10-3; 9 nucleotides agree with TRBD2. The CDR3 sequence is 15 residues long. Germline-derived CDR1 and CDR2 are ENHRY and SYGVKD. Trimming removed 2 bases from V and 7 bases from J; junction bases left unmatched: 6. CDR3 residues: CAISEDGTSSNEQFF. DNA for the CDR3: TGTGCCATCAGTGAGGACGGGACTAGCAGTAATGAGCAGTTCTTC.

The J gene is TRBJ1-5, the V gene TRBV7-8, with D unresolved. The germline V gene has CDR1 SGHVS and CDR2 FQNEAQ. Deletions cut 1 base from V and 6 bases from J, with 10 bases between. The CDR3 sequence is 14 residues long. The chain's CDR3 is CASSLGPGGQPQHF. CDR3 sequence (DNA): TGTGCCAGCAGCTTAGGGCCCGGCGGTCAGCCCCAGCATTTT.

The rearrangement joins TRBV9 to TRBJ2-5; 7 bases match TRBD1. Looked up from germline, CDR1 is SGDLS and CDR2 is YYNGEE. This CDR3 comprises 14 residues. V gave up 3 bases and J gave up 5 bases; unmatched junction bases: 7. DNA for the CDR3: TGTGCCAGCAGCGCCGGGACAGTGGTCGAGACCCAGTACTTC. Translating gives CASSAGTVVETQYF.

The CDR3 loop reads CASRTRDRTQYF. The DNA of the CDR3 is TGTGCCAGCAGAACGAGGGACAGGACGCAGTATTTT. The gene calls are TRBV7-2 and TRBJ2-3; 8 bases map to TRBD1. Trimming removed 6 bases from V and 9 bases from J; junction bases left unmatched: 5. This CDR3 has 12 residues. The germline CDR1 and CDR2 sequences are SGHTA and FQGNSA.

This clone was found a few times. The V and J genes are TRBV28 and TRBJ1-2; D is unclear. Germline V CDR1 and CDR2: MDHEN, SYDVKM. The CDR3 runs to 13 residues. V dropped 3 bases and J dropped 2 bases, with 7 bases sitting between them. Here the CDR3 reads CASSFDPNYGYTF. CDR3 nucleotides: TGTGCCAGCAGTTTTGACCCCAACTATGGCTACACCTTC.

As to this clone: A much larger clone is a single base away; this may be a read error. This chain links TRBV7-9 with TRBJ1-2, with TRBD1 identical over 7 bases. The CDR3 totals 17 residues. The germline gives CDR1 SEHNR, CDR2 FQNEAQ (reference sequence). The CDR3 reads CAGSLEPGQTRNYGYTF. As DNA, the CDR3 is TGTGCCGGCAGCTTAGAACCGGGACAGACTCGTAACTATGGCTACACCTTC. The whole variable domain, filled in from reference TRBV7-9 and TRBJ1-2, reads DTGVSQNPRHKITKRGQNVTFRCDPISEHNRLYWYRQTLGQGPEFLTYFQNEAQLEKSRLLSDRFSAERPKGSFSTLEIQRTEQGDSAMYLCAGSLEPGQTRNYGYTFGSGTRLTVV.

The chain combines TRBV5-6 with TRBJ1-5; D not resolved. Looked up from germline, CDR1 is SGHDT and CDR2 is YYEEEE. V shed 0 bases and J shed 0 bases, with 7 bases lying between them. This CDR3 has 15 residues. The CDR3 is CASSLEGYSNQPQHF. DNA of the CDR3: TGTGCCAGCAGCTTGGAAGGGTATAGCAATCAGCCCCAGCATTTT. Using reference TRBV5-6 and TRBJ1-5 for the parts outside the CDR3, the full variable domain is DAGVTQSPTHLIKTRGQQVTLRCSPKSGHDTVSWYQQALGQGPQFIFQYYEEEERQRGNFPDRFSGHQFPNYSSELNVNALLLGDSALYLCASSLEGYSNQPQHFGDGTRLSIL.

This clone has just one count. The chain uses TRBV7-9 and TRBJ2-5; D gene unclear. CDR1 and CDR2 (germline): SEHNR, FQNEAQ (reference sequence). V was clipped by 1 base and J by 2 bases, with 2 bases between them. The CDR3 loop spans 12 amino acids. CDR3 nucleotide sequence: TGTGCCAGCAGCTTAGTTCAAGAGACCCAGTACTTC. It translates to CASSLVQETQYF.

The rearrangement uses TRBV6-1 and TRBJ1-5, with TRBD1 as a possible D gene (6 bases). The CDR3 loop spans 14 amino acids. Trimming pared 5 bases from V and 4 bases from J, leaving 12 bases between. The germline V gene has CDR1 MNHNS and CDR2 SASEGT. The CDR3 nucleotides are TGTGCCAGCAGTTCCGGGGGCTGGAATCAGCCCCAGCATTTT. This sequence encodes CASSSGGWNQPQHF.

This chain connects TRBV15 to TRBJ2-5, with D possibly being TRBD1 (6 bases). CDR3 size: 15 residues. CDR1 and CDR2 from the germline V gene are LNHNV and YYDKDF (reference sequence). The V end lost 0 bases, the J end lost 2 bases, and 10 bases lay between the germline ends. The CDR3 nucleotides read TGTGCCACCAGCAGAGATCAGGGGCCTCAAGAGACCCAGTACTTC. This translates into CATSRDQGPQETQYF.

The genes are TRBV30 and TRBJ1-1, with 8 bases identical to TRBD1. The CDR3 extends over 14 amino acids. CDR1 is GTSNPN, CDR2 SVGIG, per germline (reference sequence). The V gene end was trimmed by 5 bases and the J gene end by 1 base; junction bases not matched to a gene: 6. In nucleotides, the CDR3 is TGTGCCTGGGCTAAAGACAGGGGGAACACTGAAGCTTTCTTT. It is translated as CAWAKDRGNTEAFF.